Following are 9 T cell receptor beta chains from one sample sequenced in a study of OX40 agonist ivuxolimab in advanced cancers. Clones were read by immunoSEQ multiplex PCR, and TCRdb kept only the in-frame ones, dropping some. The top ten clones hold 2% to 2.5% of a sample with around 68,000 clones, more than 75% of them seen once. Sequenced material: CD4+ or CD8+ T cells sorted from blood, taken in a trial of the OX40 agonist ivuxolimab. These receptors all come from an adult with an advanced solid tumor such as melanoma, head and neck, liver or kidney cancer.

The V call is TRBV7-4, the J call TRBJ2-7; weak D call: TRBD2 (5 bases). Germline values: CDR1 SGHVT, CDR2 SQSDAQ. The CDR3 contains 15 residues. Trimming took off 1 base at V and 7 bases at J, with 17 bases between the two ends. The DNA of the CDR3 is TGTGCCAGCAGCTTAGATGAGGGTCGGGCGGTAGAGCAGTACTTC. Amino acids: CASSLDEGRAVEQYF.

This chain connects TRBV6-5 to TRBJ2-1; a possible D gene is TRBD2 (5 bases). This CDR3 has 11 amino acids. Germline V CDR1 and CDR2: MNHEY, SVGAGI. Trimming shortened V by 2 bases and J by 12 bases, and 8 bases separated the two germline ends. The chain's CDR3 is CASSYKGRQFF. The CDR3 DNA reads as TGTGCCAGCAGTTACAAAGGGAGGCAGTTCTTC.

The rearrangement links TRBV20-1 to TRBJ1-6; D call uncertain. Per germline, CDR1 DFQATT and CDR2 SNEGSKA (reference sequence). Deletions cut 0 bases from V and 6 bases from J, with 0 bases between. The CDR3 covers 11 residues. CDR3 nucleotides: TGCAGTGCTAGAGATAATTCACCCCTCCACTTT. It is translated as CSARDNSPLHF.

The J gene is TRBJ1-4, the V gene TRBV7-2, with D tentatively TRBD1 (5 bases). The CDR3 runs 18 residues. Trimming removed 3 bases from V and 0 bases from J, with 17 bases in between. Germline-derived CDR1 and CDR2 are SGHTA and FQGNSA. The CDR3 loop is CASSFIGQGGATNEKLFF. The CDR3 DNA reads TGTGCCAGCAGCTTTATCGGCCAGGGAGGAGCAACTAATGAAAAACTGTTTTTT.

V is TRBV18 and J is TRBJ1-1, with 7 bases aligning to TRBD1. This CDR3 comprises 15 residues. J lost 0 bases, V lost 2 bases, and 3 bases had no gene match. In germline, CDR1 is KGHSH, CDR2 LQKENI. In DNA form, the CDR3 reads TGTGCCAGCTCACCAAGACAGGGAATGAACACTGAAGCTTTCTTT. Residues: CASSPRQGMNTEAFF.

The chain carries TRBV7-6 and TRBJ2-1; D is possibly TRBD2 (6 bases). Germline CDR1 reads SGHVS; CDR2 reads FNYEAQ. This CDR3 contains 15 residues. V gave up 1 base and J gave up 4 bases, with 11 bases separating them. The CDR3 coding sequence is TGTGCCAGCAGCTTAGTAAGCGGGCAGTACAATGAGCAGTTCTTC. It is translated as CASSLVSGQYNEQFF.

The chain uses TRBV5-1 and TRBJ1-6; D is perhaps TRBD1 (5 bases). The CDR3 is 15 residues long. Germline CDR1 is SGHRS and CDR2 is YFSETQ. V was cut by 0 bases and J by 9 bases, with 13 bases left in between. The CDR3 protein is CASSLDRGAASPLHF. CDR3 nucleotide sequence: TGCGCCAGCAGCTTGGATCGGGGCGCGGCTTCACCCCTCCACTTT.

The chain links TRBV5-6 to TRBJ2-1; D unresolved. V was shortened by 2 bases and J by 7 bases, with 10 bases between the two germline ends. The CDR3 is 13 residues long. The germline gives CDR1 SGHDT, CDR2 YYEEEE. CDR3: CASSFNGRNEQFF. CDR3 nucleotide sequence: TGTGCCAGCAGCTTCAACGGCCGGAATGAGCAGTTCTTC. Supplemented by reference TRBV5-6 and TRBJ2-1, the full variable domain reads DAGVTQSPTHLIKTRGQQVTLRCSPKSGHDTVSWYQQALGQGPQFIFQYYEEEERQRGNFPDRFSGHQFPNYSSELNVNALLLGDSALYLCASSFNGRNEQFFGPGTRLTVL.

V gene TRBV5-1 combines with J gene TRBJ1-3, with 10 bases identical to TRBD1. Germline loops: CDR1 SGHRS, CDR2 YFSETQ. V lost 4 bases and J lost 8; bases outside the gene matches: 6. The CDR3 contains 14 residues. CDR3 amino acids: CASSPGTGVDTIYF. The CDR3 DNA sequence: TGCGCCAGCAGCCCCGGGACAGGGGTCGACACCATATATTTT.